This T cell receptor (beta chain) was identified during a study of CD8 T cells in Susac syndrome. The study, taken as a whole, reports: The authors acknowledged that their TCR sequencing and HLA analysis involved a relatively small number of individuals.

CDR3 length: 17 amino acids. V lost 2 bases, J lost 2 bases, and 10 bases stayed unmatched. The germline gives CDR1 SGHNT, CDR2 YYREEE (reference sequence). Sequencing of TCR beta covered CD8+ and CD4+ T cells obtained from blood. Treatment-naive patients with stable or active relapsing-remitting disease served as multiple sclerosis controls. RNA in amounts of about 0.5 to 1 ug was reverse transcribed with random hexamers. Each CDR3 protein is one row after TCRdb ran MiXCR on the immunoSEQ multiplex PCR reads. This sample carries around 77,000 distinct CDR3 sequences, roughly 95% of them seen once, and the ten largest clones take 0.1% to 0.12%. With respect to this clonotype: The antigen remains unidentified.

This chain uses TRBV5-4 with TRBJ2-5, with 9 bases fitting TRBD2. The TCR comes from a human donor with multiple sclerosis. Sequencing input: CD4+ T cells from PBMCs. This CDR3 is CASSFPSGGPVQETQYF. The DNA for the CDR3 is TGTGCCAGCAGCTTCCCCAGCGGGGGGCCCGTACAAGAGACCCAGTACTTC.